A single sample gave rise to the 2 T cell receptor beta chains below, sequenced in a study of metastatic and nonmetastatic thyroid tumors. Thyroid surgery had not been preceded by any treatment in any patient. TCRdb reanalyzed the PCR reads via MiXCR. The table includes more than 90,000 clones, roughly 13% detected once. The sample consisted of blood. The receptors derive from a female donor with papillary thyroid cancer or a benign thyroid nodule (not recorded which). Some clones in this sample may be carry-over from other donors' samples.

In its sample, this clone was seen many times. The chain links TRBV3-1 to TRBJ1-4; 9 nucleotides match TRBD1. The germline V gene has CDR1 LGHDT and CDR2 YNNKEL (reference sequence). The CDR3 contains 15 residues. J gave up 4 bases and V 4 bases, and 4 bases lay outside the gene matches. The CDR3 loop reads CASSPGTGINEKLFF. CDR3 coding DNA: TGTGCCAGCAGCCCCGGGACAGGGATTAATGAAAAACTGTTTTTT.

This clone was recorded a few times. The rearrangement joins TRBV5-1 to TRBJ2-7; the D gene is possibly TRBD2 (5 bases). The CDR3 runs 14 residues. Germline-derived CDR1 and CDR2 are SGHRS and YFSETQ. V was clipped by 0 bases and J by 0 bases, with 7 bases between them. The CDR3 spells CASSLAGNSYEQYF. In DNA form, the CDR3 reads TGCGCCAGCAGCTTGGCGGGGAACTCCTACGAGCAGTACTTC.